The present TCR beta chain was sequenced within a study of cytomegalovirus exposure and HLA in healthy donors. Amplification used 60 Vbeta primers and 13 Jbeta primers. TCRdb's table, derived via immunoSEQ multiplex PCR, lists solely in-frame clones and lacks some. Of around 37,000 clones listed, approximately 79% were seen once; the top ten hold over 9.5%. Germline trimming cut 4 bases from V and 3 bases from J; bases unmatched to any gene: 6. Germline V gene data show CDR1 as MRHNA and CDR2 as SNTAGT. The CDR3 contains 15 residues. This sequence was found in a woman aged 18-29 years in good health and CMV-seropositive. Sequenced input: PBMCs. This chain uses TRBV6-4 with TRBJ2-1, with 7 bases aligning to TRBD2. This CDR3 reads CASSVIRGDYNEQFF. CDR3 nucleotide sequence: TGTGCCAGCAGTGTCATCCGGGGGGACTACAATGAGCAGTTCTTC.